The next 18 T cell receptor beta chains were all read from a single sample in a study of CD8+ T cells in alopecia areata. cDNA reverse transcribed from extracted RNA served as the sequencing template. Clones were sequenced by immunoSEQ multiplex PCR, and TCRdb holds only the in-frame ones, with some missing. The repertoire holds under 35,000 clones, around three quarters seen once, with roughly a fifth in the top ten. The sample taken for sequencing was NKG2D-low CD8+ T cells sorted from blood. The receptors originated from a human donor with alopecia areata.

The V call is TRBV11-2, the J call TRBJ2-7; D not resolved. The CDR3 loop spans 13 amino acids. Trimming took 4 bases from V and 2 from J, leaving 9 bases between them. CDR1 is SGHAT and CDR2 is FQNNGV in the germline V gene. The CDR3 coding sequence is TGTGCCAGCAGCTCAAGTCCGACCTACGAGCAGTACTTC. Protein product: CASSSSPTYEQYF. The full variable domain, in which reference TRBV11-2 and TRBJ2-7 provide the parts outside the CDR3, is EAGVAQSPRYKIIEKRQSVAFWCNPISGHATLYWYQQILGQGPKLLIQFQNNGVVDDSQLPKDRFSAERLKGVDSTLKIQPAKLEDSAVYLCASSSSPTYEQYFGPGTRLTVT.

This rearrangement joins TRBV12-5 to TRBJ2-1; TRBD2 matches at 10 bases. Trimming at V came to 7 bases and at J to 8 bases, leaving 5 bases not matched to a gene. The CDR3 totals 13 residues. Germline assignment: CDR1 LGHNT and CDR2 FRNRAP. In nucleotides, the CDR3 is TGTGCTAGTGCGAGCGGGGGGGCCTATGAGCAGTTCTTC. Its translation: CASASGGAYEQFF. The whole variable domain, remainder taken from reference TRBV12-5 and TRBJ2-1, is DARVTQTPRHKVTEMGQEVTMRCQPILGHNTVFWYRQTMMQGLELLAYFRNRAPLDDSGMPKDRFSAEMPDATLATLKIQPSEPRDSAVYFCASASGGAYEQFFGPGTRLTVL.

This clone was recorded many times. V is TRBV20-1 and J is TRBJ2-7, with D unresolved. From germline, CDR1 is DFQATT and CDR2 SNEGSKA (reference sequence). This CDR3 spans 10 amino acids. V was shortened by 3 bases and J by 5 bases, with 5 bases between the two germline ends. DNA of the CDR3: TGCAGTGCTAGCCGTGACGAGCAGTACTTC. This gives the protein CSASRDEQYF.

This rearrangement joins TRBV30 to TRBJ1-1, with 8 nucleotides matching TRBD1. The CDR3 is 13 amino acids. Germline V CDR1 and CDR2: GTSNPN, SVGIG (reference sequence). V shed 0 bases, J shed 6 bases, and the junction held 3 bases outside the gene matches. CDR3 protein: CAWSVPGGSEAFF. In DNA, the CDR3 is TGTGCCTGGAGTGTCCCAGGGGGCTCTGAAGCTTTCTTT.

The chain is built from TRBV9 and TRBJ2-2; TRBD2 matches at 8 bases. The germline CDR1 and CDR2 sequences are SGDLS and YYNGEE. The CDR3 totals 15 residues. V gave up 7 bases and J gave up 0 bases; unmatched junction bases: 5. CDR3 sequence (DNA): TGTGCCAGCGGAGCGGGAGCATCGAACACCGGGGAGCTGTTTTTT. Its protein product is CASGAGASNTGELFF.

The gene calls are TRBV5-6 and TRBJ2-3, with D tentatively TRBD1 (6 bases). V was shortened by 4 bases and J by 10 bases, with 13 bases between the two germline ends. The CDR3 length is 12 residues. Germline V lookup: CDR1 SGHDT, CDR2 YYEEEE. This CDR3 is CASSRGHVPQYF. Written as DNA, the CDR3 is TGTGCCAGCAGCCGGGGACACGTACCGCAGTATTTT.

J is TRBJ2-2 and V is TRBV29-1, with D possibly being TRBD1 (6 bases). Germline assignment: CDR1 SQVTM and CDR2 ANQGSEA. The V end was cut by 3 bases, the J end by 0 bases, with 11 bases between. CDR3 size: 15 residues. The DNA of the CDR3 is TGCAGCGTTGATGATCCAGGGGCGAACACCGGGGAGCTGTTTTTT. It translates to CSVDDPGANTGELFF.

This clone was observed a handful of times. The chain is built from TRBV7-9 and TRBJ2-6, with 9 nucleotides matching TRBD1. The CDR3 contains 19 residues. Germline values: CDR1 SEHNR, CDR2 FQNEAQ (reference sequence). V dropped 1 base and J dropped 6; count of bases not matched to a gene: 13. CDR3 in DNA: TGTGCCAGCAGCTTAGTAAAGGACAGGGGCTTCCGAGCGGCCAACGTCCTGACTTTC. Translation: CASSLVKDRGFRAANVLTF. The whole variable domain, filled in from reference TRBV7-9 and TRBJ2-6, reads DTGVSQNPRHKITKRGQNVTFRCDPISEHNRLYWYRQTLGQGPEFLTYFQNEAQLEKSRLLSDRFSAERPKGSFSTLEIQRTEQGDSAMYLCASSLVKDRGFRAANVLTFGAGSRLTVL.

J is TRBJ2-3 and V is TRBV6-6; D not resolved. The germline V gene encodes CDR1 MNHNY and CDR2 SVGAGI (reference sequence). V was cut by 5 bases and J by 3 bases, with 15 bases left in between. This CDR3 has 15 amino acids. CDR3 sequence (DNA): TGTGCCAGCAGTCCATTGGACGGAATTACAGATACGCAGTATTTT. Encoded protein: CASSPLDGITDTQYF.

This clone occurred a few times. The V call is TRBV4-2, the J call TRBJ2-7, with 7 positions matching TRBD2. The CDR3 spans 16 residues. V shed 0 bases and J 5 bases; nucleotides not matched to a gene: 10. Per germline, CDR1 LGHNA and CDR2 YNFKEQ. In nucleotides, the CDR3 is TGTGCCAGCAGCCAAGATTTCTCGCGGGGGTCCGACGAGCAGTACTTC. This translates into CASSQDFSRGSDEQYF.

There are a few counts of this clone. This chain connects TRBV7-9 to TRBJ1-1; 7 bases fit TRBD1. Trimming removed 6 bases from V and 2 bases from J; junction bases left unmatched: 9. In germline, CDR1 is SEHNR, CDR2 FQNEAQ (reference sequence). The CDR3 extends over 15 amino acids. CDR3 residues: CASRTNRGRNTEAFF. CDR3 nucleotide sequence: TGTGCCAGCAGAACGAACAGGGGCAGAAACACTGAAGCTTTCTTT.

This chain links TRBV27 with TRBJ2-1; D is unclear. V was pared by 2 bases and J by 6 bases, with 8 bases between. The CDR3 sequence is 13 residues long. Looked up from germline, CDR1 is MNHEY and CDR2 is SMNVEV (reference sequence). The CDR3 DNA reads TGTGCCAGCAGTTTAGGGCCCCGCAATGAGCAGTTCTTC. Translated: CASSLGPRNEQFF.

The chain recombines TRBV27 with TRBJ2-1; no reliable D call. There are 14 residues in the CDR3. The ends were cut back, 1 base at V and 5 bases at J, with 9 bases in the middle. Germline V lookup: CDR1 MNHEY, CDR2 SMNVEV (reference sequence). The CDR3 nucleotides read TGTGCCAGCAGTTTATGGTCCCGGAACAATGAGCAGTTCTTC. Encoded protein: CASSLWSRNNEQFF.

This clone has just a few counts. This rearrangement joins TRBV28 to TRBJ1-5; the D gene is possibly TRBD1 (5 bases). V was clipped by 7 bases and J by 1 base, with 8 bases between them. Germline V gene data show CDR1 as MDHEN and CDR2 as SYDVKM. The CDR3 extends over 13 amino acids. CDR3 DNA: TGTGCCAGCACGGGACCCAGCAATCAGCCCCAGCATTTT. Amino acids: CASTGPSNQPQHF. Full variable domain (outside the CDR3, taken from reference TRBV28 and TRBJ1-5): DVKVTQSSRYLVKRTGEKVFLECVQDMDHENMFWYRQDPGLGLRLIYFSYDVKMKEKGDIPEGYSVSREKKERFSLILESASTNQTSMYLCASTGPSNQPQHFGDGTRLSIL.

The J gene is TRBJ2-7, the V gene TRBV27; TRBD2 aligns across 16 bases. Germline V gene sequence: CDR1 MNHEY, CDR2 SMNVEV (reference sequence). The CDR3 covers 19 residues. The ends lost 3 bases at V and 7 bases at J; junction bases unmatched: 15. CDR3 loop: CASSLGPTGLAGGPGEQYF. The CDR3 DNA is TGTGCCAGCAGTTTGGGCCCCACGGGACTAGCGGGAGGGCCGGGGGAGCAGTACTTC.

This clone was recorded a few times. This sequence joins TRBV7-9 and TRBJ1-1; D unclear. V was trimmed by 5 bases and J by 6 bases, leaving 10 bases between them. This CDR3 has 12 amino acids. Germline-derived CDR1 and CDR2 are SEHNR and FQNEAQ (reference sequence). CDR3 protein: CASSPAGPEAFF. Written as DNA, the CDR3 is TGTGCCAGCAGCCCCGCTGGACCTGAAGCTTTCTTT.

The gene calls are TRBV29-1 and TRBJ1-2; 8 bases are shared with TRBD1. Germline CDR1 and CDR2: SQVTM and ANQGSEA. V shed 4 bases, J shed 4 bases, and the junction held 2 bases outside the gene matches. The CDR3 covers 12 residues. In DNA form, the CDR3 reads TGCAGCGTTGTAACAGGGGGCTATGGCTACACCTTC. Amino acid sequence: CSVVTGGYGYTF. Full variable domain (missing parts from reference TRBV29-1 and TRBJ1-2): SAVISQKPSRDICQRGTSLTIQCQVDSQVTMMFWYRQQPGQSLTLIATANQGSEATYESGFVIDKFPISRPNLTFSTLTVSNMSPEDSSIYLCSVVTGGYGYTFGSGTRLTVV.

The chain couples TRBV5-1 to TRBJ2-7; a possible D gene is TRBD2 (5 bases). Germline V lookup: CDR1 SGHRS, CDR2 YFSETQ. Trimming removed 4 bases at V and 5 bases at J, with 16 bases between. CDR3 size: 14 residues. The CDR3 region has the DNA TGCGCCAGCAGCCCCTACGAGGGTACGGACGAGCAGTACTTC. Protein: CASSPYEGTDEQYF. Full variable domain (missing parts from reference TRBV5-1 and TRBJ2-7): KAGVTQTPRYLIKTRGQQVTLSCSPISGHRSVSWYQQTPGQGLQFLFEYFSETQRNKGNFPGRFSGRQFSNSRSEMNVSTLELGDSALYLCASSPYEGTDEQYFGPGTRLTVT.